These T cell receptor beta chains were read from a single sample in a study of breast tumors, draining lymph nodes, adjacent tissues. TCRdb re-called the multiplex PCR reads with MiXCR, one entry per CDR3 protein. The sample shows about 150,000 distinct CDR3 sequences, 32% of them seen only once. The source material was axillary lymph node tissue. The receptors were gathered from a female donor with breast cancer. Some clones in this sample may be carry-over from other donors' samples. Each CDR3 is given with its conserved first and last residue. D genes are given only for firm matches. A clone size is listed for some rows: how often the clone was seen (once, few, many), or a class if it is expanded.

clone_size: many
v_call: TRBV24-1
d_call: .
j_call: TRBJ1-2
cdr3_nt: TGTGCCACCAGTGACCACACCCCCCCGGGGCATACTAATCGTTCAATTACAGGGAACTATGGCTACACCTTC
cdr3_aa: CATSDHTPPGHTNRSITGNYGYTF

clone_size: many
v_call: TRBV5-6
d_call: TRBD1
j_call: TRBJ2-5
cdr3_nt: TGTGCCAGCAGCCTGTACAGGGGTTCTGTGGAGACCCAGTACTTC
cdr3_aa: CASSLYRGSVETQYF

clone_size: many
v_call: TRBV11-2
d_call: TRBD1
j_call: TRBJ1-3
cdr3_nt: TGTGCCAGCAGACCAGAATACAGGGGGCTTGGAAACACCATATATTTT
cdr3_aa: CASRPEYRGLGNTIYF

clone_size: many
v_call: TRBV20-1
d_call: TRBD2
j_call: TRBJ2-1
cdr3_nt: TGCAGTGCTAGAGACCTAGCGGGGGGGCCGGATTACAATGAGCAGTTCTTC
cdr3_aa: CSARDLAGGPDYNEQFF

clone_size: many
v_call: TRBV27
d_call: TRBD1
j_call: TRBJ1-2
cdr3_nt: TGTGCCAGCAGCTTTGGGACAGAGCGGGGCTATGGCTACACCTTC
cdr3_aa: CASSFGTERGYGYTF

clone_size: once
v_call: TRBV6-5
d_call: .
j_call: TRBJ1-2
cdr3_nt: TGTGCCAGCAGTTACTCGAAACACGGGACGGGGACCGACTATGGCTACACCTTC
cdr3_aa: CASSYSKHGTGTDYGYTF

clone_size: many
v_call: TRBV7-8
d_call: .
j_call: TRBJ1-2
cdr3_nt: TGTGCCAGCAGAGACGGAATATATGGCTACACCTTC
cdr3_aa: CASRDGIYGYTF

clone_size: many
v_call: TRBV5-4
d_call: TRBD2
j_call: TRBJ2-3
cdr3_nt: TGTGCCAGCAGCCCTGAGCGGGGGCGCACAGATACGCAGTATTTT
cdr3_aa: CASSPERGRTDTQYF

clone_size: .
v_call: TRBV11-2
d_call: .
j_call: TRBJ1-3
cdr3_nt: TGTGCCAGCAGCTTAGGCAGGGGCGCTGGAAACACCATATATTTT
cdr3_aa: CASSLGRGAGNTIYF

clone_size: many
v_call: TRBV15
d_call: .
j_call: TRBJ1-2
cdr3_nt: TGTGCCACCAGCAGAGATTCGATAGCAGATCTAAACTATGGCTACACCTTC
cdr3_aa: CATSRDSIADLNYGYTF

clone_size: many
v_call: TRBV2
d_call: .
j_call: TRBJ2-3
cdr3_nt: TGTGCCAGCAGGGCAGGTTTGATTGCAGATACGCAGTATTTT
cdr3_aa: CASRAGLIADTQYF

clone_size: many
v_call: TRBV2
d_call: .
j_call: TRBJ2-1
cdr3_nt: TGTGCCAGCATGGGGACCTCCTACAATGAGCAGTTCTTC
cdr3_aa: CASMGTSYNEQFF

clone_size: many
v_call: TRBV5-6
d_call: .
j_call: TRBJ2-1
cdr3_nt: TGTGCCAGCTCTCGATTATCACTCGTCAGTGAGCAGTTCTTC
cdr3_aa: CASSRLSLVSEQFF

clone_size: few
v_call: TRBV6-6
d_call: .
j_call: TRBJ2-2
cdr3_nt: TGTGCCAGCAGTCTTGGCCTAGACGTGAGCGGGGAGCTGTTTTTT
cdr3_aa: CASSLGLDVSGELFF

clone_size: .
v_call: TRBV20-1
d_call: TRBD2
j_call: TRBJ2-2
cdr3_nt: TGCAGTGCTAGAGATAGCGGGTTCCAGGTCGGCGGGGAGCTGTTTTTT
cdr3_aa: CSARDSGFQVGGELFF

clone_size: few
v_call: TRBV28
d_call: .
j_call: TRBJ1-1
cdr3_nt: TGTGCCACTCCGAAGGGCGGGTACGGCACTGAAGCTTTCTTT
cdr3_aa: CATPKGGYGTEAFF

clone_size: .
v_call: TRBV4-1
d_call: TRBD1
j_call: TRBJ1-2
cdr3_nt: TGCGCCAGCAGCCATCGGACAGGGGATGACTACACCTTC
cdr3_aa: CASSHRTGDDYTF

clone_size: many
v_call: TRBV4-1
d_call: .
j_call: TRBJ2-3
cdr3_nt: TGCGCCAGCAGACGGGGGCCACTAAGCACAGATACGCAGTATTTT
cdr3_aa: CASRRGPLSTDTQYF

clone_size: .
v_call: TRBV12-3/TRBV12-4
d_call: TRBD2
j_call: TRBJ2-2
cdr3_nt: TGTGCCAGCAGTCCGAGGACTAGCGGGGAGCTGTTTTTT
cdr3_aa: CASSPRTSGELFF

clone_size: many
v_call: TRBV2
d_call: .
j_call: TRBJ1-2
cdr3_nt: TGTGCCAGCAGTGAAGCCGGGCAGTCGTATGGCTACACCTTC
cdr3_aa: CASSEAGQSYGYTF

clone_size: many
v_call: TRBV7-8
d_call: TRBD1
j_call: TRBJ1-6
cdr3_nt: TGTGCCAGCAGCTTGCAGGGGGGATCACCCCTCCACTTT
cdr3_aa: CASSLQGGSPLHF

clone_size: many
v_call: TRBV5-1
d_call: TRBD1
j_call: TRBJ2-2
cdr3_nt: TGCGCCAGCAGCTTGGAGACAGGGGACACCGGGGAGCTGTTTTTT
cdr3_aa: CASSLETGDTGELFF

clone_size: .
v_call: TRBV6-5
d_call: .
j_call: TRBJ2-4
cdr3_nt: TGTGCCAGCAGTCACTCCCATGTCGAGTACTTC
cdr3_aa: CASSHSHVEYF

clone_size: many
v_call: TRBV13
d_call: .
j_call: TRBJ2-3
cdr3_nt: TGTGCCAGCAGCTTAGTCGCAGGGCTCACAGATACGCAGTATTTT
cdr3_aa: CASSLVAGLTDTQYF

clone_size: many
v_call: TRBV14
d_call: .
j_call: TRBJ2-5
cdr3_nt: TGTGCCAGCAGCCAAGATCTGATAGAAGAGACCCAGTCCTTC
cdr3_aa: CASSQDLIEETQSF

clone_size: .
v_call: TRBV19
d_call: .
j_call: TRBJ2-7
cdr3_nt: TGTGCCAGTAGCATTAACGAGGAATATGGCTACGAGCAGTACTTC
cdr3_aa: CASSINEEYGYEQYF

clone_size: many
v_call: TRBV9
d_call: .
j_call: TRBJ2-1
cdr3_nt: TGTGCCAGCAGCGCCAACGCACTACCTTACAATGAGCAGTTCTTC
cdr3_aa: CASSANALPYNEQFF

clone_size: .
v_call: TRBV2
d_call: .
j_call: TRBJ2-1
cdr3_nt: TGTGCCAGCAGTGAATGGGGGGGCGGGTACAATGGGCAGCTCTTC
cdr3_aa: CASSEWGGGYNGQLF

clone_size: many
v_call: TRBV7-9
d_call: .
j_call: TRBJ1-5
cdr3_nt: TGTGCCAGCAGTTACAGCCATCAGCCCCAGCATTTT
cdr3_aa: CASSYSHQPQHF

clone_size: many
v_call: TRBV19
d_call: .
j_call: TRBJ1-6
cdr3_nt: TGTGCCAGTACCCCCCGGCCGAAAGGGGGGGGGTCACCCCTCCACTTT
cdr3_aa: CASTPRPKGGGSPLHF

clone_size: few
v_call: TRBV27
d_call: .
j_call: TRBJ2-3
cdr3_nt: TGTGCCAGCAGTCCCATACTTGGGGGGGCCGTTTTGTATACGCAGTATTTT
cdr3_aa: CASSPILGGAVLYTQYF

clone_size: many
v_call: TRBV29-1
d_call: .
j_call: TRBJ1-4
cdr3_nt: TGCAGCGTTCGGTCGGACGACGCTGAAAAACTGTTTTTT
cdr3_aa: CSVRSDDAEKLFF

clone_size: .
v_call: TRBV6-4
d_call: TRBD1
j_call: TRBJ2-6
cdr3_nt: TGTGCCAGCAGTCCCTCCGCGGGACAGGGGGTGTTTTGGGCCAACGTCCTGACTTTC
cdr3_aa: CASSPSAGQGVFWANVLTF

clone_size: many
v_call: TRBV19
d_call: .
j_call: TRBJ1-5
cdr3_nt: TGTGCCAGTAATTCCGGGAGGCATCAGCCCCAGCATTTT
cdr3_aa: CASNSGRHQPQHF

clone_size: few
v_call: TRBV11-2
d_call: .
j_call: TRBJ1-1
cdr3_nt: TGTGCCAGCAGCTTAGAGCGCAGTAAAGCTTTCTTT
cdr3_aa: CASSLERSKAFF

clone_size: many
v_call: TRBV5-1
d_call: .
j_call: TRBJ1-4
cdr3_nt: TGCGCCAGCAGCTTGTTAGGGGGATCCACTAATGAAAAACTGTTTTTT
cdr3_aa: CASSLLGGSTNEKLFF

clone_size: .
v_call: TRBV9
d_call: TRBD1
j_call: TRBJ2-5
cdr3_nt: TGTGCCAGCAGCAAGGCGGGACAGGGGGAAGAGACCCAGTACTTC
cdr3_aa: CASSKAGQGEETQYF

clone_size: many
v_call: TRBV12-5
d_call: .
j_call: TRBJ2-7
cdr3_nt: TGTGCTAGTGTTACCCCCGGCGAATACGAGCAGTACTTC
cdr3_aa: CASVTPGEYEQYF

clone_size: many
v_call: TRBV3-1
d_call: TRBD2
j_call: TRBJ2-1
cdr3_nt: TGTGCCAGCAGCCAAGACCAGGGAGGGGATGAGCAGTTCTTC
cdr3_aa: CASSQDQGGDEQFF

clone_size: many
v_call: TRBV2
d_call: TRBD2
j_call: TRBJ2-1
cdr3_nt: TGTGCCAGCAGTCTACCTAGCGGGGGCTACAATGAGCAGTTCTTC
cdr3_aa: CASSLPSGGYNEQFF

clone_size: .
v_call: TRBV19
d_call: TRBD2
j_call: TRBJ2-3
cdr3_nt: TGTGCCAGTAGTATAGACCCAGGAGCGGGGGGCACAGATACGCAGTATTTT
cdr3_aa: CASSIDPGAGGTDTQYF

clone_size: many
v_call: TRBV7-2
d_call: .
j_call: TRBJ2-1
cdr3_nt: TGTGCCAGCAGCTTAGTGCGGGACTCCGGAGGGTCCTACAATGAGCAGTTCTTC
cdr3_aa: CASSLVRDSGGSYNEQFF

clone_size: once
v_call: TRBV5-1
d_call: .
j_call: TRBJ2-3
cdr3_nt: TGCACCAGCAGCTTGGCCGGGGCAGATACCCAGTATTTT
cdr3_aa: CTSSLAGADTQYF

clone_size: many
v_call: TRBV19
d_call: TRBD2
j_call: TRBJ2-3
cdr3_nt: TGTGCCAGTAGTATATATAGCGGGGTGACAGATACGCAGTATTTT
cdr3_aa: CASSIYSGVTDTQYF

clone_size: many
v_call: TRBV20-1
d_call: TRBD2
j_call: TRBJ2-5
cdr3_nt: TGCAGTGCTCCTCGGTCACTAGCGGGGAGTCAAGAGACCCAGTACTTC
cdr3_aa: CSAPRSLAGSQETQYF

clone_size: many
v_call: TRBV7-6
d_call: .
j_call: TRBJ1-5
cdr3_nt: TGTGCCAGCAGCGCCAATGGGGGAAATCAGCCCCAGCATTTT
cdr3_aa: CASSANGGNQPQHF

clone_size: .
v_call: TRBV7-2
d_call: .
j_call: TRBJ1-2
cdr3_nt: TGTGCCAGCAGCCCCGGACGTTCTGGGTCATCTGGCTACACCTTC
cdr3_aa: CASSPGRSGSSGYTF

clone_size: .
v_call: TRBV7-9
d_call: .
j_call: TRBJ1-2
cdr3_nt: TGTGCCAGCAGCCAATACATTCTCAGTGGCTATGGCTACCCCTTC
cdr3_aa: CASSQYILSGYGYPF

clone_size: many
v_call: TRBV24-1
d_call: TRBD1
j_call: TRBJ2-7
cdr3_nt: TGTGCCACCAGTGACGGGACAGTTCACGAGCAGTACTTC
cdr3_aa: CATSDGTVHEQYF